One sample yielded the 10 T cell receptor beta chains listed below, sequenced in a study of blood T cells in healthy people across ages (dated by TCRdb to between 2015 and 2017). Libraries were made using 5' RACE. The data were produced on an Illumina HiSeq 2500. The second PCR ran for about 7 to 11 cycles and used a J-beta primer mix along with a sample-barcoded 5' primer. TCRdb reanalyzed the raw reads on its own, using fastp at Q25 for trimming and MiXCR for clone calling, and kept in-frame beta chains. Entries are consolidated by CDR3 protein sequence, retaining the most common genes and DNA. The sample table holds about 750,000 distinct CDR3 sequences, of which about 55% were seen once. The ten largest clones represent about 42% of the sample. Sequencing was done on a sample of blood. These receptors were collected from a man older than 75 in good health.

This clonotype has just a few counts. The genes are TRBV4-2 and TRBJ2-5; 8 bases fit TRBD2. The junction had 11 bases not matched to a gene; V was cut back by 6 bases and J by 5 bases. The CDR3 runs 15 residues. Germline CDR1 and CDR2: LGHNA and YNFKEQ. In DNA, the CDR3 is TGTGCCAGCAGAGGCGACCTAGCGGGCCACGAGACCCAGTACTTC. It translates to CASRGDLAGHETQYF.

This chain links TRBV7-2 with TRBJ1-2, with D perhaps matching TRBD1 (5 bases). Germline lookup yields CDR1 SGHTA and CDR2 FQGNSA. The ends were cut back, 5 bases at V and 3 bases at J, with 16 bases in the middle. The CDR3 contains 15 residues. The CDR3 bases are TGTGCCAGCAGCCCGGGACCCGGGGGGTACTATGGCTACACCTTC. Encoded protein: CASSPGPGGYYGYTF.

This clonotype came up a few times. The gene calls are TRBV2 and TRBJ2-3; D might be TRBD1 (6 bases). Trimming cost V 4 bases and J 14 bases, with 22 bases left between them. The germline gives CDR1 SNHLY, CDR2 FYNNEI. CDR3 length: 14 amino acids. This CDR3 is CASSGQGKHRYAYF. CDR3 DNA: TGTGCCAGCAGTGGTCAGGGGAAGCACAGATACGCGTATTTT.

This clonotype has just a few counts. The chain combines TRBV7-2 with TRBJ2-1; D gene ambiguous. The V and J ends lost 3 bases and 9 bases respectively, with 15 bases between them. This CDR3 has 14 residues. The germline gives CDR1 SGHTA, CDR2 FQGNSA. The CDR3: CASSFSPEMGEQFF. CDR3 coding DNA: TGTGCCAGCAGCTTTAGCCCGGAGATGGGTGAGCAGTTCTTC.

This chain connects TRBV9 to TRBJ2-5, with 8 bases that match TRBD1. V gave up 4 bases and J gave up 0 bases; unmatched junction bases: 8. Germline CDR1 is SGDLS and CDR2 is YYNGEE. The CDR3 totals 16 residues. CDR3 in amino acids: CASSPPRQGYQETQYF. The CDR3 DNA reads TGTGCCAGCAGCCCCCCGAGACAGGGGTACCAAGAGACCCAGTACTTC.

V is TRBV24-1 and J is TRBJ1-2; D is ambiguous. Trimming removed 2 bases at V and 4 bases at J, with 10 bases between. CDR1 and CDR2 from the germline V gene are KGHDR and SFDVKD. CDR3 length: 14 amino acids. This CDR3 is CATSDYRQAYGYTF. CDR3 coding DNA: TGTGCCACCAGTGATTATCGACAAGCCTATGGCTACACCTTC.

This clonotype was seen a handful of times. The chain recombines TRBV7-3 with TRBJ2-6, with TRBD2 matching 9 bases. The CDR3 has 19 residues. Looked up from germline, CDR1 is SGHTA and CDR2 is FQGTGA. The J segment lost 0 bases and the V segment lost 1 base, leaving 7 bases of the junction unmatched. CDR3 sequence (DNA): TGTGCCAGCAGCTTAAGGACGGGACTAGCAGGCTCTGGGGCCAACGTCCTGACTTTC. It is translated as CASSLRTGLAGSGANVLTF.

A single count supports this clonotype. The genes are TRBV20-1 and TRBJ1-1; D perhaps matches TRBD1 (6 bases). Germline CDR1 DFQATT, CDR2 SNEGSKA (reference sequence). V dropped 0 bases and J dropped 6 bases, with 8 bases sitting between them. This CDR3 region has 12 residues. DNA for the CDR3: TGCAGTGCTAGAGATGAGGGGGCTGAAGCTTTCTTT. Translated, it gives CSARDEGAEAFF.

The chain couples TRBV20-1 to TRBJ2-6, with D hard to call. Trimming left V 1 base short and J 0 bases short, with 4 bases between. This CDR3 spans 14 amino acids. Germline CDR1 DFQATT, CDR2 SNEGSKA (reference sequence). The CDR3 region has the DNA TGCAGTGCTAGAGGCTTCTCTGGGGCCAACGTCCTGACTTTC. Translating gives CSARGFSGANVLTF.

The chain carries TRBV6-1 and TRBJ2-7, with D possibly matching TRBD1 (5 bases). Trimming removed 4 bases from V and 7 bases from J, with 14 bases in between. The CDR3 is 13 amino acids. Germline CDR1 and CDR2: MNHNS and SASEGT. This CDR3 reads CASSAKGLGEQYF. The DNA of the CDR3 is TGTGCCAGCAGTGCCAAGGGGCTTGGGGAGCAGTACTTC.